This entry features one T cell receptor beta chain sequence. The antigen is unknown. These data belong to a study of OX40 agonist ivuxolimab in advanced cancers. Study findings and constraints: CD8+ T cells showed, on average, more clonal expansion than CD4+ cells.

Prior autoimmune disease or systemic immunosuppression barred patients. Germline values: CDR1 SGHAT, CDR2 FQNNGV. The CDR3 is made up of 13 amino acids. Deletions cut 7 bases from V and 4 bases from J, with 10 bases between. The repertoire was sequenced with immunoSEQ multiplex PCR; TCRdb's copy has only in-frame clones and lacks some. The sample records 60,000 or so clones, about 85% being singletons. This receptor was identified in an adult with an advanced solid tumor such as melanoma, head and neck, liver or kidney cancer. This chain links TRBV11-2 with TRBJ1-4; D call uncertain. Material: CD4+ or CD8+ T cells sorted from blood, obtained in a trial of the OX40 agonist ivuxolimab. The CDR3 DNA sequence: TGTGCCAGCACAAAAAAACTTAATGAAAAACTGTTTTTT. Residues: CASTKKLNEKLFF. Full variable domain (missing parts from reference TRBV11-2 and TRBJ1-4): EAGVAQSPRYKIIEKRQSVAFWCNPISGHATLYWYQQILGQGPKLLIQFQNNGVVDDSQLPKDRFSAERLKGVDSTLKIQPAKLEDSAVYLCASTKKLNEKLFFGSGTQLSVL.